The present entry profiles one T cell receptor (beta chain) with its context. This specimen comes from a study of early T cells in non-severe SARS-CoV-2 infection. Individual cDNA molecules received unique molecular identifiers. Via MiXCR, TCRdb re-called the 5' RACE reads, giving one row per CDR3 protein. Among approximately 69,000 distinct CDR3 sequences listed, roughly an eighth were seen once. CDR3 length equals 14 residues. Germline V gene data show CDR1 as SGHNT and CDR2 as YENEEA. V dropped 5 bases and J dropped 4; count of bases not matched to a gene: 4. J is TRBJ2-2 and V is TRBV11-3; 7 nucleotides align to TRBD1. The material was whole blood, obtained at baseline. The source of this sequence is an adult who was a healthcare worker with PCR-confirmed SARS-CoV-2 infection or an uninfected control (not recorded which). CDR3 DNA: TGTGCCAGCAGCCAGACAGGGATCACCGGGGAGCTGTTTTTT. Translated, it gives CASSQTGITGELFF.